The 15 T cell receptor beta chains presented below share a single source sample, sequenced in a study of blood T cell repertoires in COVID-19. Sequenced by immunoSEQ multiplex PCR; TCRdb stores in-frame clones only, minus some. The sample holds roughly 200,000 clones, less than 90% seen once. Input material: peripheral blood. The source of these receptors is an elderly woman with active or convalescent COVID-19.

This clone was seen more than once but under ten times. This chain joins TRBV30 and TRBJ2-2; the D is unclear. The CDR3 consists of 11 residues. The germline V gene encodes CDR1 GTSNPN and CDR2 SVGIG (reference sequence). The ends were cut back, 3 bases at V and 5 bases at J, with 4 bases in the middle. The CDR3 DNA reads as TGTGCCTGGAGAACTACCGGGGAGCTGTTTTTT. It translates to CAWRTTGELFF.

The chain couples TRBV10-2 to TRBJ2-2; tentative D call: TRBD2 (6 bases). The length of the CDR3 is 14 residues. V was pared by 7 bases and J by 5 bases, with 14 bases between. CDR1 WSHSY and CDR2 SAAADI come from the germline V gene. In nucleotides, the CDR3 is TGCGCCAGCATTGGAGGGGTCCGAACCGGGGAGCTGTTTTTT. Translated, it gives CASIGGVRTGELFF.

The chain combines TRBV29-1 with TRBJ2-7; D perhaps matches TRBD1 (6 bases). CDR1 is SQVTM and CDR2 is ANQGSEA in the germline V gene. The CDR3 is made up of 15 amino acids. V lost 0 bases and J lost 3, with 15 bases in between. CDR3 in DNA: TGCAGCGTTGAAGAATTTTACAGGGACGACTACGAGCAGTACTTC. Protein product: CSVEEFYRDDYEQYF.

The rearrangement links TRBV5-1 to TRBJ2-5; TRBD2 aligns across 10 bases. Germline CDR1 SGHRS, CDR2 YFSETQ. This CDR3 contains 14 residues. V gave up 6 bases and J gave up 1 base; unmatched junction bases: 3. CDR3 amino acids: CASKKREGQETQYF. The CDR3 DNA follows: TGCGCCAGCAAGAAGCGGGAGGGCCAAGAGACCCAGTACTTC. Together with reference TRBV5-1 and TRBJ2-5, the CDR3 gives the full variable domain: KAGVTQTPRYLIKTRGQQVTLSCSPISGHRSVSWYQQTPGQGLQFLFEYFSETQRNKGNFPGRFSGRQFSNSRSEMNVSTLELGDSALYLCASKKREGQETQYFGPGTRLLVL.

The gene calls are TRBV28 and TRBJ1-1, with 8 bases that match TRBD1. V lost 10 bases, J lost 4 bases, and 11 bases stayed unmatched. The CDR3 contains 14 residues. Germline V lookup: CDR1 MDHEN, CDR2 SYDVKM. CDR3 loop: CATHTSGGFTEAFF. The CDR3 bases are TGTGCCACGCACACTTCAGGGGGCTTCACTGAAGCTTTCTTT.

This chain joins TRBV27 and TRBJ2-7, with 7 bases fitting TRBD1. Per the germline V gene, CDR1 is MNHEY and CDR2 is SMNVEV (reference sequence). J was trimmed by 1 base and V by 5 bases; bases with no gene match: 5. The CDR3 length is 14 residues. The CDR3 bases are TGTGCCAGCAGTACCCGGACAGGTTCCTACGAGCAGTACTTC. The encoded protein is CASSTRTGSYEQYF.

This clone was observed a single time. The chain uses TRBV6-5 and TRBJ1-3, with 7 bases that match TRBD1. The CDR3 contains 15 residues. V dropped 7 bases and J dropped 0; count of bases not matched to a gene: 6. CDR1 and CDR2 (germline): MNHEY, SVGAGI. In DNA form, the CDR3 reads TGTGCCAGCAAGACAGGGATGAGCTCTGGAAACACCATATATTTT. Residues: CASKTGMSSGNTIYF.

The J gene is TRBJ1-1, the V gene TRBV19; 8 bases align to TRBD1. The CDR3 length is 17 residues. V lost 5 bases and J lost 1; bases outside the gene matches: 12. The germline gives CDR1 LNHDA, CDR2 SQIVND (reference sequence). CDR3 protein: CASSALPRGRWNTEAFF. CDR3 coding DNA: TGTGCCAGTAGTGCCTTACCCAGGGGGCGCTGGAACACTGAAGCTTTCTTT.

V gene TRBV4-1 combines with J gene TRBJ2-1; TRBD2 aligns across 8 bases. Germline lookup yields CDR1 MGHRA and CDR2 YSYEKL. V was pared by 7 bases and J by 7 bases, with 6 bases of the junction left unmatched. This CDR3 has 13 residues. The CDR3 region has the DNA TGCGCCAGCAAGAGCTCGGGAGGGAATGAGCAGTTCTTC. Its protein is CASKSSGGNEQFF.

The CDR3 bases are TGTGCCAGTAGTATCGTCCCGGGGAGTGGAGAGACCCAGTACTTC. Translation: CASSIVPGSGETQYF. This chain joins TRBV19 and TRBJ2-5; perhaps TRBD2 as D (5 bases). The CDR3 is 15 residues long. Germline V lookup: CDR1 LNHDA, CDR2 SQIVND (reference sequence). V gave up 3 bases and J gave up 4 bases, with 15 bases separating them.

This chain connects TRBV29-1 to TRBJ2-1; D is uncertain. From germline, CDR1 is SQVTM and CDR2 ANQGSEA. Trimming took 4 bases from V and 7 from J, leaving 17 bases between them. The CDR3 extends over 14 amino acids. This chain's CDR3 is CSVVAGAVRNEQFF. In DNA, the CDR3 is TGCAGCGTTGTGGCAGGTGCTGTTCGAAATGAGCAGTTCTTC.

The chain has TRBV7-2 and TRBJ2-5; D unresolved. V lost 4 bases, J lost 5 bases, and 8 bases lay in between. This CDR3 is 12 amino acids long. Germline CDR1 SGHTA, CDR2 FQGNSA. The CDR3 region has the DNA TGTGCCAGCAGCTCGGAGAGGGAGACCCAGTACTTC. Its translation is CASSSERETQYF.

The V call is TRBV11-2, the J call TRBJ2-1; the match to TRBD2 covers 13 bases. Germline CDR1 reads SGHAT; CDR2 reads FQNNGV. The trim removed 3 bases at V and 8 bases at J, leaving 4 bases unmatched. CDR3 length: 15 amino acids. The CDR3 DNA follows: TGTGCCAGCAGCTTCGAGACTAGCGGGAGGTATGAGCAGTTCTTC. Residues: CASSFETSGRYEQFF.

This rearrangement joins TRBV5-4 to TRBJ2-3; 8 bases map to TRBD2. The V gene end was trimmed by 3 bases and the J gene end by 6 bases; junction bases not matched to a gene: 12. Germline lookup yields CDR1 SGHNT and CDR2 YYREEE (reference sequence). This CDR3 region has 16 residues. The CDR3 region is CASSSTRGGPGDTQYF. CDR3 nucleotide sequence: TGTGCCAGCAGCTCCACTCGCGGGGGGCCAGGGGATACGCAGTATTTT.

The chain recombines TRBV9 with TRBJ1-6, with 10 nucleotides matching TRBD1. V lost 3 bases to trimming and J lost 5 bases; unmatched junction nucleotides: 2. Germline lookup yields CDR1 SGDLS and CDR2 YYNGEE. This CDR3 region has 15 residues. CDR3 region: CASSEGTGDNSPLHF. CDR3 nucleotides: TGTGCCAGCAGCGAAGGGACAGGGGATAATTCACCCCTCCACTTT.